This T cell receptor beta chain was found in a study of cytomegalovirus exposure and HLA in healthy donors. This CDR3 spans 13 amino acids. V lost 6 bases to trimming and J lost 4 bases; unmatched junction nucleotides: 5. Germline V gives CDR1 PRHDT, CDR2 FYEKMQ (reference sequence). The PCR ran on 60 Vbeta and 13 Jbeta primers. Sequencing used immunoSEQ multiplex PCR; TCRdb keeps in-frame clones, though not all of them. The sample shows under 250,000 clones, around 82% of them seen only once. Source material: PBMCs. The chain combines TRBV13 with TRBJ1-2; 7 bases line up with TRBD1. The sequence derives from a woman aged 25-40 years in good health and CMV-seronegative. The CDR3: CASRTGAGYGYTF. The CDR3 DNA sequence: TGTGCCAGCAGAACAGGGGCTGGCTATGGCTACACCTTC.